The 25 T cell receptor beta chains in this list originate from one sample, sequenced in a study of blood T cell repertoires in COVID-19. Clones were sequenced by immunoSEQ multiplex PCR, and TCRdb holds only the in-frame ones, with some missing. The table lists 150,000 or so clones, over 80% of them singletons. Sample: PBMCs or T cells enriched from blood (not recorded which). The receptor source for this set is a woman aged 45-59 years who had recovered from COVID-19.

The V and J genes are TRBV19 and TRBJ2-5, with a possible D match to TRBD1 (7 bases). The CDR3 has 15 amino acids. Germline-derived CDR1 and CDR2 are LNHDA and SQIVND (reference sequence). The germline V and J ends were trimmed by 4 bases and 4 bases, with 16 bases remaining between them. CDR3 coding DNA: TGTGCCAGTAGTACATACCACAGGGGAGGAGAGACCCAGTACTTC. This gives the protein CASSTYHRGGETQYF.

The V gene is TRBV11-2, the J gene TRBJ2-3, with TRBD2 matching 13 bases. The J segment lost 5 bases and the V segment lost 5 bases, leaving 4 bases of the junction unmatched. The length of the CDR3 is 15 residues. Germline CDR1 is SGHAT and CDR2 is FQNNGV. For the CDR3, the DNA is TGTGCCAGCAGCCTAAGGACTAGCGGGGGAGATACGCAGTATTTT. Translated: CASSLRTSGGDTQYF.

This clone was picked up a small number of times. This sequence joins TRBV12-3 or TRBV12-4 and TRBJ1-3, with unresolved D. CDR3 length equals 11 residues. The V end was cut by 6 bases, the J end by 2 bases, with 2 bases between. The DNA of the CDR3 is TGTGCCAGCAGCACTGGAAACACCATATATTTT. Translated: CASSTGNTIYF.

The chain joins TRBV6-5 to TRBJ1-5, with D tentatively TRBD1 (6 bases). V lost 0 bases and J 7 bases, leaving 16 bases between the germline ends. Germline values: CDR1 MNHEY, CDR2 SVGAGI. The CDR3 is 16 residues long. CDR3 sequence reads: CASSYSGGGSGQPQHF. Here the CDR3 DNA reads TGTGCCAGCAGTTACTCGGGAGGGGGATCTGGCCAGCCCCAGCATTTT.

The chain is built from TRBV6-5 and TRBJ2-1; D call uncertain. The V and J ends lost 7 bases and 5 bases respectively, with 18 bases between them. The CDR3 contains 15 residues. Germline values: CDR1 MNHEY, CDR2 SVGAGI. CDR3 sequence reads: CASKLERSINNEQFF. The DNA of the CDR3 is TGTGCCAGCAAGTTGGAGCGTTCCATCAACAATGAGCAGTTCTTC.

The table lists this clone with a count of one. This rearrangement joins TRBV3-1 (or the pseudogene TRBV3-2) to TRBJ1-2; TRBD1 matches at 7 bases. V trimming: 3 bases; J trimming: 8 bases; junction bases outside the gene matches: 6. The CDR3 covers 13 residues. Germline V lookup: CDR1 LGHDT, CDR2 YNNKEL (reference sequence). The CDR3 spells CASSQGQTIGYTF. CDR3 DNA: TGTGCCAGCAGCCAGGGACAGACTATAGGCTACACCTTC.

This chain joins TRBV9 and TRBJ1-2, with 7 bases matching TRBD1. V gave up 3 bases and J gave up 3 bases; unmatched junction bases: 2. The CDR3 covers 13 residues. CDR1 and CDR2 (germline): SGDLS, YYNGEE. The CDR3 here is CASSGDSYYGYTF. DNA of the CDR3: TGTGCCAGCAGCGGGGACAGTTACTATGGCTACACCTTC.

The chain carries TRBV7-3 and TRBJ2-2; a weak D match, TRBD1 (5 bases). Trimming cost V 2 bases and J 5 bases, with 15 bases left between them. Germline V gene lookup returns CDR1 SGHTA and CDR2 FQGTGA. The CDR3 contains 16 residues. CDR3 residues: CASSLGLGVRTGELFF. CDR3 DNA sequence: TGTGCCAGCAGCTTAGGTTTAGGGGTCCGGACCGGGGAGCTGTTTTTT.

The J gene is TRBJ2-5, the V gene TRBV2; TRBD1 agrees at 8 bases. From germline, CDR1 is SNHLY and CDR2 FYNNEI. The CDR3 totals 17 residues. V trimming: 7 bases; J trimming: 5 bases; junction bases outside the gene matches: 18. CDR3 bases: TGTGCCAGCAATCCTGTCGGGACAGGCTCCTTCGGGGAGACCCAGTACTTC. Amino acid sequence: CASNPVGTGSFGETQYF.

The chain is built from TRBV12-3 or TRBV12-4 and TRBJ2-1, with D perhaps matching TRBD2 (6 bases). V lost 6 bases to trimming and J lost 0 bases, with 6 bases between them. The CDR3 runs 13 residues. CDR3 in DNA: TGTGCCAGCAGGGGGGGCTCCTACAATGAGCAGTTCTTC. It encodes CASRGGSYNEQFF.

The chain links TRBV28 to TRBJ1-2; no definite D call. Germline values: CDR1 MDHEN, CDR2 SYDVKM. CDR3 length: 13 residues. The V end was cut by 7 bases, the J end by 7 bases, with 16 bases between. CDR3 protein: CASNQRGEVGYTF. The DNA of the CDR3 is TGTGCCAGCAACCAACGGGGAGAGGTTGGCTACACCTTC.

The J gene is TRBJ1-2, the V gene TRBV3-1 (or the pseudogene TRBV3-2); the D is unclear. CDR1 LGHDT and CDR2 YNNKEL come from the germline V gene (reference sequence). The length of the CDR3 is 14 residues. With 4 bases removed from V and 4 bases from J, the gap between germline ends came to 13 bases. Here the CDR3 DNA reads TGTGCCAGCAGCCGAAACTTCATGCCCTATGGCTACACCTTC. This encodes CASSRNFMPYGYTF.

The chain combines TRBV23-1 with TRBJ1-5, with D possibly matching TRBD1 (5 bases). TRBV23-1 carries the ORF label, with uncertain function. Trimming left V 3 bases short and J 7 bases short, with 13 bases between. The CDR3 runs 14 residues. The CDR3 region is CASSHKGASQPQHF. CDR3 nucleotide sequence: TGCGCCAGCAGTCACAAAGGGGCCAGCCAGCCCCAGCATTTT.

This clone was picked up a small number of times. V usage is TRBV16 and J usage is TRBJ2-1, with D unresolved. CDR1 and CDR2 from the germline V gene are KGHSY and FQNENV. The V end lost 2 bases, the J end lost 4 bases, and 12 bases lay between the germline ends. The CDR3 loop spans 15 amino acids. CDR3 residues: CASSQNINRYNEQFF. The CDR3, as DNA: TGTGCCAGCAGCCAAAATATTAACAGATACAATGAGCAGTTCTTC.

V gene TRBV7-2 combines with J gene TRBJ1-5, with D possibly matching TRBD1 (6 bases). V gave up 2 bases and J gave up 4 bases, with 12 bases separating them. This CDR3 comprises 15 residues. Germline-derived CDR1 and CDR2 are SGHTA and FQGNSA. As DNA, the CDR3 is TGTGCCAGCAGCTTAAGTGTTCAGGGGAATCAGCCCCAGCATTTT. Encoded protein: CASSLSVQGNQPQHF.

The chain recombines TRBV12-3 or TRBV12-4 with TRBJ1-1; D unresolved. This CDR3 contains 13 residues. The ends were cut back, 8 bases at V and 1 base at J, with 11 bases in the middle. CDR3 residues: CASGRLPNTEAFF. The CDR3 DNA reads TGTGCCAGCGGGAGACTCCCGAACACTGAAGCTTTCTTT.

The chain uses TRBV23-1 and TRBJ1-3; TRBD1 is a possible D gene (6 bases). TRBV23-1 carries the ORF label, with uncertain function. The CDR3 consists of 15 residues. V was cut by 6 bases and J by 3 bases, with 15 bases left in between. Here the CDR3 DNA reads TGCGCCAGCAGGCCTGGGGGGGCATGTGGAAACACCATATATTTT. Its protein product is CASRPGGACGNTIYF.

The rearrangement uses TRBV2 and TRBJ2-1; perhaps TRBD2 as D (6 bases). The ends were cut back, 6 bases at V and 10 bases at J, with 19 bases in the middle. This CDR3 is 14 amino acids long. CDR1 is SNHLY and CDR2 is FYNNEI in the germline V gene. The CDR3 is CASSRPGLSSEQFF. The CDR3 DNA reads TGTGCCAGCAGCAGGCCGGGACTCTCGTCGGAGCAGTTCTTC. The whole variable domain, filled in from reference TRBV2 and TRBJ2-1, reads EPEVTQTPSHQVTQMGQEVILRCVPISNHLYFYWYRQILGQKVEFLVSFYNNEISEKSEIFDDQFSVERPDGSNFTLKIRSTKLEDSAMYFCASSRPGLSSEQFFGPGTRLTVL.

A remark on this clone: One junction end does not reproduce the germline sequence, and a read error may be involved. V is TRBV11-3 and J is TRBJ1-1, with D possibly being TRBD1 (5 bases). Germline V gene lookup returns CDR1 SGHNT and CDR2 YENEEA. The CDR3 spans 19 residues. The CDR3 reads CASSLEGRPLKHLNTEAFF. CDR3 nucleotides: TGTGCCAGCAGCCTAGAGGGGCGGCCTTTGAAACACTTGAACACTGAAGCTTTCTTT.

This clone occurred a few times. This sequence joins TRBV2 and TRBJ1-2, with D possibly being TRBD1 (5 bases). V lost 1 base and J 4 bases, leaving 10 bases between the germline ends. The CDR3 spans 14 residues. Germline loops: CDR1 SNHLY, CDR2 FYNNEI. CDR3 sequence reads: CASSEGQNSYGYTF. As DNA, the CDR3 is TGTGCCAGCAGTGAAGGACAGAATTCCTATGGCTACACCTTC.

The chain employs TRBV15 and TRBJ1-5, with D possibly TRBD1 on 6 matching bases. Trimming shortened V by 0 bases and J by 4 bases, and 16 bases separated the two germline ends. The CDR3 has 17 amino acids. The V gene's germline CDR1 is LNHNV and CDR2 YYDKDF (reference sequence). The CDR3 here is CATSRDPTNRDNQPQHF. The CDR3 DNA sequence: TGTGCCACCAGCAGAGATCCCACGAACAGGGATAATCAGCCCCAGCATTTT.

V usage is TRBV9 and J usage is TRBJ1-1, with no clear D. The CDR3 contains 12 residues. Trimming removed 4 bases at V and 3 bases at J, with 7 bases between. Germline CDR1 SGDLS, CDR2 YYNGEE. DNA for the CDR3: TGTGCCAGCAGCCCTCTCGACACTGAAGCTTTCTTT. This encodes CASSPLDTEAFF.

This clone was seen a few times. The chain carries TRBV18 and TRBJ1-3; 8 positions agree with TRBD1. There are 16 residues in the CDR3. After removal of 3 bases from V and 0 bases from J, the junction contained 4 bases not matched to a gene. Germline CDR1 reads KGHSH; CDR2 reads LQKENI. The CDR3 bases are TGTGCCAGCTCACCCGGGACAGGCTACTCTGGAAACACCATATATTTT. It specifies CASSPGTGYSGNTIYF.

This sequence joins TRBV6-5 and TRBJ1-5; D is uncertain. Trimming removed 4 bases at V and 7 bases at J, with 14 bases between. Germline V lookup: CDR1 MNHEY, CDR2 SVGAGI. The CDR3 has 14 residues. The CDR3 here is CASSLSFGWQPQHF. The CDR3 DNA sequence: TGTGCCAGCAGTTTAAGCTTCGGGTGGCAGCCCCAGCATTTT.

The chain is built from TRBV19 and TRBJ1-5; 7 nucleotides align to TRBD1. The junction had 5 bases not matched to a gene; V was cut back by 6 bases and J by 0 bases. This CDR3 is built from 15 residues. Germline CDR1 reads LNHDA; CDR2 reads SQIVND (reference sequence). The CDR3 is CASRRTGSSNQPQHF. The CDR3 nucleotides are TGTGCCAGTAGGAGGACAGGAAGTAGCAATCAGCCCCAGCATTTT.